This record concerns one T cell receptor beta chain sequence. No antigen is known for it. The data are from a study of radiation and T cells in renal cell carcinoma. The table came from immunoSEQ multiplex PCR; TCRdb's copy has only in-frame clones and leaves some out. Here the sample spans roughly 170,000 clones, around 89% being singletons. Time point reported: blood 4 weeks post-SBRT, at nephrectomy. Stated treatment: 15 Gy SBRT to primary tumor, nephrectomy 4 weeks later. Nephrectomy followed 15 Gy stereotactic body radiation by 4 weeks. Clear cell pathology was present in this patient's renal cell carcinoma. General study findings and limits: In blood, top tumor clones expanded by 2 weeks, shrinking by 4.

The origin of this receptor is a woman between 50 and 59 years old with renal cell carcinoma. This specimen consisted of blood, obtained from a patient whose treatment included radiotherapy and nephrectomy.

The chain's CDR3 is CASSLEYGDTQYF. In DNA form, the CDR3 reads TGTGCCAGCAGCTTGGAGTATGGAGATACGCAGTATTTT. The gene calls are TRBV5-4 and TRBJ2-3; D remains unclear. The V end was cut by 0 bases, the J end by 5 bases, with 7 bases between. CDR3 length equals 13 residues. In germline, CDR1 is SGHNT, CDR2 YYREEE (reference sequence). The full variable domain, with the rest looked up from reference TRBV5-4 and TRBJ2-3, is ETGVTQSPTHLIKTRGQQVTLRCSSQSGHNTVSWYQQALGQGPQFIFQYYREEENGRGNFPPRFSGLQFPNYSSELNVNALELDDSALYLCASSLEYGDTQYFGPGTRLTVL.